This TCR beta chain was captured in a study of T cells after yellow fever vaccination. The study's findings and limits: Clonotype sharing between CD4 and CD8 compartments was small. Repertoires obtained by FACS sorting could include abundant clonotypes that entered as contaminants from the bulk population.

This clonotype was seen ten or more times. Its antigen is as yet unknown. Germline loops: CDR1 SGHAT, CDR2 FQNNGV. The J segment lost 5 bases and the V segment lost 1 base, leaving 7 bases of the junction unmatched. CDR3 length: 15 residues. TCRdb re-derived calls from the 5' RACE reads in MiXCR, one entry per CDR3 protein. The data contain about 340,000 distinct CDR3 sequences, 3% to 4.5% of them seen just once; the ten biggest clones take up around 24%. This specimen was PBMCs, taken 5 days after the yellow fever booster vaccination. The receptor was isolated from a man between 18 and 35 years old who received the YFV17D yellow fever vaccine. The chain links TRBV11-2 to TRBJ2-5; TRBD1 matches at 7 bases. The DNA for the CDR3 is TGTGCCAGCAGCTTAGGTGACAGGGTGAGGGAGACCCAGTACTTC. Translating gives CASSLGDRVRETQYF.